A single sample is the source of the 25 T cell receptor beta chains below, sequenced in a study of pediatric ulcerative colitis. Produced via immunoSEQ multiplex PCR; TCRdb's table is partial and in-frame only. The data show tens of thousands of clones, about 90% seen once. Sequences were obtained from blood. The receptors stem from a boy between 5 and 17 years old who was a control in a study of pediatric ulcerative colitis.

The genes are TRBV27 and TRBJ2-7; possible D gene TRBD1, 6 bases. The CDR3 runs 14 residues. V lost 4 bases to trimming and J lost 2 bases, with 12 bases between them. The germline CDR1 and CDR2 sequences are MNHEY and SMNVEV (reference sequence). In DNA, the CDR3 is TGTGCCAGCAGTTCGCACAGGGACACCTACGAGCAGTACTTC. Translating it yields CASSSHRDTYEQYF.

This chain joins TRBV7-9 and TRBJ1-4; unclear D gene. From germline, CDR1 is SEHNR and CDR2 FQNEAQ (reference sequence). The V and J ends lost 1 base and 8 bases respectively, with 14 bases between them. There are 15 residues in the CDR3. The CDR3 sequence: CASSLDADSDEKLFF. The CDR3 DNA is TGTGCCAGCAGCTTAGATGCTGATTCGGACGAAAAACTGTTTTTT. Looking up the rest from reference TRBV7-9 and TRBJ1-4 gives the full variable domain: DTGVSQNPRHKITKRGQNVTFRCDPISEHNRLYWYRQTLGQGPEFLTYFQNEAQLEKSRLLSDRFSAERPKGSFSTLEIQRTEQGDSAMYLCASSLDADSDEKLFFGSGTQLSVL.

This rearrangement joins TRBV4-3 to TRBJ2-3, with 11 positions matching TRBD1. This CDR3 has 14 residues. V was clipped by 5 bases and J by 6 bases; unmatched bases: 4. Germline CDR1 reads LGHNA; CDR2 reads YSLEER. The CDR3 nucleotides read TGCGCCAGCAGCTTGGACAGGGGGCCTGATACGCAGTATTTT. Encoded protein: CASSLDRGPDTQYF.

CDR3 sequence (DNA): TGTGCCACCAGCAGCGAACGTCCCGGGACAAAGTACAATGAGCAGTTCTTC. Its protein product is CATSSERPGTKYNEQFF. This chain joins TRBV15 and TRBJ2-1; D is perhaps TRBD1 (6 bases). The CDR3 is made up of 17 amino acids. From germline, CDR1 is LNHNV and CDR2 YYDKDF (reference sequence). With 3 bases removed from V and 4 bases from J, the gap between germline ends came to 19 bases.

The V gene is TRBV6-1, the J gene TRBJ2-3; TRBD1 agrees at 8 bases. The CDR3 sequence is 15 residues long. Looked up from germline, CDR1 is MNHNS and CDR2 is SASEGT. Trimming took 2 bases from V and 5 from J; bases not matched to a gene: 6. The CDR3 loop is CASSENPGGVDTQYF. Here the CDR3 DNA reads TGTGCCAGCAGTGAAAATCCAGGGGGCGTAGATACGCAGTATTTT.

Worth noting for this clone: Mismatch with germline at one junction end may stem from a read error. This CDR3 reads CASSNGQGVNF. As DNA, the CDR3 is TGTGCCAGCAGCAACGGACAGGGGGTAAATTTT. V and J are TRBV7-6 and TRBJ1-3, with 10 bases lining up with TRBD1. This CDR3 comprises 11 residues. The V gene's germline CDR1 is SGHVS and CDR2 FNYEAQ.

The chain employs TRBV5-6 and TRBJ2-5; 8 positions agree with TRBD1. Trimming at V came to 4 bases and at J to 5 bases, leaving 4 bases not matched to a gene. This CDR3 has 13 residues. The germline V gene encodes CDR1 SGHDT and CDR2 YYEEEE. The CDR3 spells CASSGQGWETQYF. CDR3 coding DNA: TGTGCCAGCAGCGGACAGGGATGGGAGACCCAGTACTTC.

This chain links TRBV7-9 with TRBJ2-7; D remains ambiguous. The CDR3 has 15 residues. Trimming left V 2 bases short and J 4 bases short, with 15 bases between. The germline CDR1 and CDR2 sequences are SEHNR and FQNEAQ (reference sequence). The CDR3, as DNA: TGTGCCAGCAGCTTAATTGGGTCTGTAGAGTACGAGCAGTACTTC. It translates to CASSLIGSVEYEQYF.

The gene calls are TRBV18 and TRBJ2-1; 10 positions agree with TRBD2. Per the germline V gene, CDR1 is KGHSH and CDR2 is LQKENI. This CDR3 contains 15 residues. After removal of 3 bases from V and 8 bases from J, the junction contained 7 bases not matched to a gene. The CDR3 spells CASSPSGGGIYEQFF. The CDR3 DNA is TGTGCCAGCTCACCCAGCGGGGGGGGGATCTATGAGCAGTTCTTC.

This clone has a single count. The J gene is TRBJ1-1, the V gene TRBV19, with 7 bases fitting TRBD1. V gave up 6 bases and J gave up 1 base; unmatched junction bases: 11. From germline, CDR1 is LNHDA and CDR2 SQIVND (reference sequence). The CDR3 is 16 residues long. CDR3 region: CASRNRGGGPNTEAFF. The CDR3 DNA follows: TGTGCCAGTAGGAACAGGGGAGGAGGGCCGAACACTGAAGCTTTCTTT.

The chain couples TRBV25-1 to TRBJ2-1; D assignment may be TRBD1 or TRBD2 (6 bases each). Germline loops: CDR1 MGHDK, CDR2 SYGVNS. This CDR3 has 14 residues. With 6 bases removed from V and 4 bases from J, the gap between germline ends came to 13 bases. In DNA, the CDR3 is TGTGCCAGCAGCAAGGGGGGAAGTTACAATGAGCAGTTCTTC. It translates to CASSKGGSYNEQFF.

The rearrangement links TRBV6-5 to TRBJ2-7; possibly TRBD1 for D (6 bases). V was shortened by 6 bases and J by 6 bases, with 15 bases between the two germline ends. Germline-derived CDR1 and CDR2 are MNHEY and SVGAGI. This CDR3 spans 13 amino acids. CDR3 nucleotide sequence: TGTGCCAGCAGACCCAGGACAGATTCCGAGCAGTACTTC. This codes for CASRPRTDSEQYF.

The chain is built from TRBV7-3 and TRBJ2-3; 8 bases are shared with TRBD2. V lost 4 bases, J lost 1 base, and 10 bases stayed unmatched. Germline CDR1 reads SGHTA; CDR2 reads FQGTGA. The CDR3 loop spans 17 amino acids. In DNA, the CDR3 is TGTGCCAGCAGCTCCCGGGTAGCGGGAACGGGCACAGATACGCAGTATTTT. It codes for CASSSRVAGTGTDTQYF.

The V and J genes are TRBV6-6 and TRBJ2-3; D ambiguous. The CDR3 contains 13 residues. Deletions cut 2 bases from V and 5 bases from J, with 8 bases between. Germline-derived CDR1 and CDR2 are MNHNY and SVGAGI (reference sequence). DNA of the CDR3: TGTGCCAGCAGTTACCGTGGCAGAGATACGCAGTATTTT. Residues: CASSYRGRDTQYF.

The chain is built from TRBV20-1 and TRBJ1-1; 8 nucleotides agree with TRBD1. Germline V gene lookup returns CDR1 DFQATT and CDR2 SNEGSKA (reference sequence). J was trimmed by 6 bases and V by 4 bases; bases with no gene match: 1. The CDR3 is 11 amino acids. Here the CDR3 reads CSANRGAEAFF. The CDR3 region has the DNA TGCAGTGCTAACAGGGGGGCTGAAGCTTTCTTT.

The CDR3 region is CASSLRGTRGNTIYF. In nucleotides, the CDR3 is TGTGCCAGCAGCCTACGGGGGACAAGGGGAAACACCATATATTTT. V and J are TRBV28 and TRBJ1-3; D possibly corresponds to TRBD1 (6 bases). Germline V gene sequence: CDR1 MDHEN, CDR2 SYDVKM. The CDR3 length is 15 residues. The V gene lost 6 bases and the J gene lost 4 bases, with 16 bases spanning the gap.

This clone was picked up one time. The chain carries TRBV29-1 and TRBJ2-1; 11 bases match TRBD2. This CDR3 has 14 amino acids. Trimming removed 8 bases from V and 1 base from J; junction bases left unmatched: 4. Germline V gives CDR1 SQVTM, CDR2 ANQGSEA. CDR3 DNA: TGCAGCCTCTTAGCGGGAGGGTCCTACAATGAGCAGTTCTTC. As protein: CSLLAGGSYNEQFF.

This chain links TRBV9 with TRBJ1-1; 10 bases align to TRBD1. The CDR3 has 12 amino acids. After removal of 3 bases from V and 7 bases from J, the junction contained 0 bases not matched to a gene. Germline lookup yields CDR1 SGDLS and CDR2 YYNGEE. This CDR3 reads CASSGTGGEAFF. In DNA form, the CDR3 reads TGTGCCAGCAGCGGGACAGGGGGTGAAGCTTTCTTT.

V gene TRBV28 combines with J gene TRBJ2-2; D tentatively reads TRBD1 or TRBD2 (6 bases each). From germline, CDR1 is MDHEN and CDR2 SYDVKM. The CDR3 is 14 amino acids. V was cut by 6 bases and J by 4 bases, with 12 bases left in between. The CDR3 here is CASSTQGLTGELFF. CDR3 in DNA: TGTGCCAGCAGCACACAGGGACTCACCGGGGAGCTGTTTTTT. Full variable domain (outside the CDR3, taken from reference TRBV28 and TRBJ2-2): DVKVTQSSRYLVKRTGEKVFLECVQDMDHENMFWYRQDPGLGLRLIYFSYDVKMKEKGDIPEGYSVSREKKERFSLILESASTNQTSMYLCASSTQGLTGELFFGEGSRLTVL.

The gene calls are TRBV9 and TRBJ1-4; possibly TRBD1 for D (6 bases). Trimming left V 3 bases short and J 8 bases short, with 23 bases between. The CDR3 runs 17 residues. The germline V gene encodes CDR1 SGDLS and CDR2 YYNGEE. The CDR3 DNA reads as TGTGCCAGCAGCGGATTCCCTCGAGGGGGAGGCGGAGAAAAACTGTTTTTT. The encoded protein is CASSGFPRGGGGEKLFF.

This rearrangement joins TRBV7-2 to TRBJ2-7; 7 positions match TRBD1. Germline V lookup: CDR1 SGHTA, CDR2 FQGNSA. Trimming removed 4 bases from V and 3 bases from J; junction bases left unmatched: 12. This CDR3 has 16 residues. Here the CDR3 DNA reads TGTGCCAGCAGCTCCCTCCACGGGACAGCAATCTACGAGCAGTACTTC. Its protein is CASSSLHGTAIYEQYF.

The chain couples TRBV29-1 to TRBJ2-1, with 10 bases matching TRBD1. V lost 8 bases to trimming and J lost 6 bases; unmatched junction nucleotides: 10. This CDR3 is built from 14 residues. Germline V gives CDR1 SQVTM, CDR2 ANQGSEA. This CDR3 reads CSTNRDRGFNEQFF. In DNA form, the CDR3 reads TGCAGCACAAACCGGGACAGGGGTTTCAATGAGCAGTTCTTC.

The V call is TRBV27, the J call TRBJ2-1, with 7 bases that match TRBD1. CDR1 is MNHEY and CDR2 is SMNVEV in the germline V gene (reference sequence). V was clipped by 3 bases and J by 4 bases; unmatched bases: 9. The length of the CDR3 is 16 residues. As DNA, the CDR3 is TGTGCCAGCAGTTTTAGTGTTGGGGACAGTTACAATGAGCAGTTCTTC. This gives the protein CASSFSVGDSYNEQFF.

The rearrangement uses TRBV27 and TRBJ2-7; 8 bases align to TRBD2. The CDR3 totals 14 residues. CDR1 and CDR2 (germline): MNHEY, SMNVEV (reference sequence). Trimming removed 5 bases from V and 6 bases from J; junction bases left unmatched: 9. The CDR3, as DNA: TGTGCCAGCAGTCCGCCGGGAGGGCCGTCCGAGCAGTACTTC. Translating gives CASSPPGGPSEQYF.

The CDR3 DNA reads TGTGCCAGCACGCTTCAGGGCTACGAGCAGTACTTC. Translated: CASTLQGYEQYF. The chain is built from TRBV6-6 and TRBJ2-7, with D possibly TRBD1 on 5 matching bases. Germline V gene lookup returns CDR1 MNHNY and CDR2 SVGAGI (reference sequence). This CDR3 is built from 12 residues. V was clipped by 7 bases and J by 3 bases, with 10 bases between them.